Below, 4 T cell receptor beta chains from the same sample are listed, as sequenced in a study of blood T cell repertoires in COVID-19. Assay: immunoSEQ multiplex PCR; the TCRdb copy retains only in-frame clones and omits some. The sample comprises under 110,000 clones, about 92% of which are singletons, and around 5.8% rests with the top ten. Sample: peripheral blood. These receptors all come from a man aged 45-60 years with active COVID-19.

The chain is built from TRBV6-5 and TRBJ2-2; D may be TRBD1 (6 bases). The V gene's germline CDR1 is MNHEY and CDR2 SVGAGI. Trimming left V 9 bases short and J 5 bases short, with 19 bases between. CDR3 length: 15 amino acids. CDR3 loop: CASRPGQSTTGELFF. Written as DNA, the CDR3 is TGTGCCAGTAGGCCCGGACAGTCGACGACCGGGGAGCTGTTTTTT.

This chain links TRBV28 with TRBJ1-5; D uncertain. The CDR3 runs to 14 residues. The V gene's germline CDR1 is MDHEN and CDR2 SYDVKM. Trimming removed 7 bases at V and 5 bases at J, with 15 bases between. The CDR3, as DNA: TGTGCCAGCACGAGACTTAAACCGGATCAGCCCCAGCATTTT. Translating gives CASTRLKPDQPQHF.

This clone was observed a handful of times. The chain combines TRBV30 with TRBJ1-2; TRBD1 matches at 8 bases. Trimming removed 3 bases from V and 3 bases from J; junction bases left unmatched: 3. The CDR3 is 13 amino acids. The germline V gene has CDR1 GTSNPN and CDR2 SVGIG (reference sequence). The CDR3 DNA follows: TGTGCCTGGAGCGGGACAGGCCACTATGGCTACACCTTC. Protein product: CAWSGTGHYGYTF.

The chain employs TRBV11-3 and TRBJ2-1; 11 bases are a match to TRBD1. The junction had 6 bases not matched to a gene; V was cut back by 4 bases and J by 10 bases. The V gene's germline CDR1 is SGHNT and CDR2 YENEEA. This CDR3 has 14 residues. The CDR3 bases are TGTGCCAGCAGCTCCGGACAGGGGGCTTGGGAGCAGTTCTTC. Amino acids: CASSSGQGAWEQFF.